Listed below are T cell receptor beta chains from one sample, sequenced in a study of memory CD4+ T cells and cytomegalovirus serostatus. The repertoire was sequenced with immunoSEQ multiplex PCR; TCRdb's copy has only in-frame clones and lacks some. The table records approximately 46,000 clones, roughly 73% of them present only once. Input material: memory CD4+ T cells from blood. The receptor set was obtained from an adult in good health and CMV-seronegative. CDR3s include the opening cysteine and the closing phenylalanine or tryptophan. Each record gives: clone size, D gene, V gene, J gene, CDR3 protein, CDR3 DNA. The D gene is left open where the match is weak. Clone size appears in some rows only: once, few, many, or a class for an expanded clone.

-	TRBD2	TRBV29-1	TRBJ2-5	CSVDPSGGASGGTQYF	TGCAGCGTTGACCCTAGCGGGGGGGCCTCGGGAGGGACCCAGTACTTC
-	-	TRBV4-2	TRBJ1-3	CASSQDRGPASGNTIYF	TGTGCCAGCAGCCAAGATCGGGGACCGGCCTCTGGAAACACCATATATTTT
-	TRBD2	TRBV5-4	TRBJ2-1	CASSWEGSHSYNEQFF	TGTGCCAGCAGCTGGGAGGGAAGCCACTCCTACAATGAGCAGTTCTTC
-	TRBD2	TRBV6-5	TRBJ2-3	CASSSTSESYKDTQYF	TGTGCCAGCAGTTCAACTAGCGAGAGTTACAAAGATACGCAGTATTTT
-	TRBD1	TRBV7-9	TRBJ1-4	CASRQGEGEKLFF	TGTGCCAGCAGGCAGGGGGAGGGAGAAAAACTGTTTTTT
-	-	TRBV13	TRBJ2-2	CASSNRDLGRSGELFF	TGTGCCAGCAGCAACCGGGACCTGGGAAGATCCGGGGAGCTGTTTTTT
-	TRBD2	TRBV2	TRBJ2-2	CASRDLGLAATGELFF	TGTGCCAGCAGAGACCTGGGACTAGCGGCCACCGGGGAGCTGTTTTTT
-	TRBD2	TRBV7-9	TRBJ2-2	CASSPWASGGAGELFF	TGTGCCAGCAGCCCCTGGGCCAGCGGGGGGGCCGGGGAGCTGTTTTTT
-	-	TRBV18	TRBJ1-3	CASSPPITSGNTIYF	TGTGCCAGCTCACCACCTATTACCTCTGGAAACACCATATATTTT
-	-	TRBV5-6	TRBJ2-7	CASSWGEYEQYF	TGTGCCAGCAGCTGGGGCGAGTACGAGCAGTACTTC
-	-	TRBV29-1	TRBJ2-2	CSARVGGAANTGELFF	TGCAGCGCCCGGGTGGGGGGAGCCGCGAACACCGGGGAGCTGTTTTTT
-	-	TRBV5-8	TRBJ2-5	CASSLGRGRETQYF	TGTGCCAGCAGCTTGGGCAGGGGTAGGGAGACCCAGTACTTC
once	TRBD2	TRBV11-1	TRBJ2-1	CASSLARTSDYNEQFF	TGTGCCAGCAGCTTAGCTCGCACTAGCGATTACAATGAGCAGTTCTTC
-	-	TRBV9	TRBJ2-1	CASSFRRLDAYGGNEQFF	TGTGCCAGCAGCTTCCGCCGCCTTGACGCCTATGGGGGCAATGAGCAGTTCTTC
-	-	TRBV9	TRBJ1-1	CASSPTVNTEAFF	TGTGCCAGCAGCCCGACAGTGAACACTGAAGCTTTCTTT
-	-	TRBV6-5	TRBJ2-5	CASSYLQETQYF	TGTGCCAGCAGTTACCTCCAAGAGACCCAGTACTTC
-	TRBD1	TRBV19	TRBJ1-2	CASSNPARGQVGYTF	TGTGCCAGTAGTAACCCGGCCAGGGGGCAGGTTGGCTACACCTTC